The clone carrying this T cell receptor (beta chain) was observed a handful of times. What it recognizes is unknown. These data come from a study of cytomegalovirus exposure and HLA in healthy donors. Whole-study results and caveats: The study reported that TCR beta sequences accurately predicted HLA-A and HLA-B alleles in most subjects.

The germline gives CDR1 MDHEN, CDR2 SYDVKM. The CDR3 runs 16 residues. The V end was cut by 7 bases, the J end by 6 bases, with 19 bases between. Use of 60 Vbeta and 13 Jbeta primers characterized the PCR. Libraries were prepared by immunoSEQ multiplex PCR; TCRdb keeps only in-frame clonotypes and omits some of them. This table has 150,000 to 200,000 clones, approximately 84% appearing once. Sequenced sample: PBMCs. The rearrangement links TRBV28 to TRBJ1-6; D unresolved. This TCR came from a woman aged 50 to 60 in good health and CMV-seropositive. Here the CDR3 reads CASTQARASGNSPLHF. As DNA, the CDR3 is TGTGCCAGCACCCAAGCGAGGGCATCGGGTAATTCACCCCTCCACTTT.